The 17 T cell receptor beta chains presented below share a single source sample, sequenced in a study of T cell changes during pregnancy in multiple sclerosis. Using immunoSEQ multiplex PCR, the repertoire was profiled, and TCRdb retains in-frame clones only, with some absent. Counted here are under 50,000 clones, approximately 94% occurring once; the ten biggest clones make up about 4.5%. Material: CD8+ T cells from peripheral blood mononuclear cells, obtained in the first trimester of pregnancy. These receptors were taken from a female donor with multiple sclerosis, enrolled in a pregnancy study.

This chain links TRBV28 with TRBJ2-1, with a tentative D call TRBD2 (5 bases). The CDR3 contains 10 residues. V was pared by 11 bases and J by 8 bases, with 10 bases between. Per the germline V gene, CDR1 is MDHEN and CDR2 is SYDVKM. The CDR3 region has the DNA TGTGCCGGAGGCGATGATGAGCAGTTCTTC. This sequence encodes CAGGDDEQFF.

The chain uses TRBV5-6 and TRBJ1-1; 7 bases align to TRBD1. This CDR3 region has 14 residues. Germline lookup yields CDR1 SGHDT and CDR2 YYEEEE. With 4 bases clipped from V and 3 bases from J, the junction kept 6 bases outside the gene matches. CDR3: CASSPRTGDTEAFF. In nucleotides, the CDR3 is TGTGCCAGCAGCCCCCGTACAGGGGACACTGAAGCTTTCTTT.

This clone appeared a single time. The J gene is TRBJ2-7, the V gene TRBV4-1; D is possibly TRBD1 (5 bases). Trimming removed 2 bases from V and 2 bases from J, with 10 bases in between. This CDR3 is built from 14 residues. Germline V gene sequence: CDR1 MGHRA, CDR2 YSYEKL. For the CDR3, the DNA is TGCGCCAGCAGCCAAATCGACAGTACCTACGAGCAGTACTTC. Residues: CASSQIDSTYEQYF.

The V gene is TRBV9, the J gene TRBJ2-5, with a possible D match to TRBD2 (6 bases). The germline gives CDR1 SGDLS, CDR2 YYNGEE. This CDR3 spans 14 amino acids. V was pared by 4 bases and J by 4 bases, with 14 bases between. The CDR3 coding sequence is TGTGCCAGCAGCCCCCATGGAGCGGGAGAGACCCAGTACTTC. Residues: CASSPHGAGETQYF.

J is TRBJ2-7 and V is TRBV4-2, with 9 bases that match TRBD2. Germline lookup yields CDR1 LGHNA and CDR2 YNFKEQ. CDR3 length equals 14 residues. V dropped 3 bases and J dropped 2; count of bases not matched to a gene: 2. The CDR3: CASSHPSGAYEQYF. The CDR3 DNA is TGTGCCAGCAGCCATCCTAGCGGGGCCTACGAGCAGTACTTC.

J is TRBJ2-7 and V is TRBV4-1, with unresolved D. The CDR3 consists of 12 residues. The germline gives CDR1 MGHRA, CDR2 YSYEKL. V lost 0 bases and J lost 6, with 6 bases in between. As DNA, the CDR3 is TGCGCCAGCAGCCAAGATTCTCGCGAGCAGTACTTC. It codes for CASSQDSREQYF.

This sequence joins TRBV9 and TRBJ1-2; tentative D call: TRBD1 (6 bases). Trimming stripped 5 bases from V and 6 bases from J, with 14 bases between. The CDR3 length is 13 residues. Germline V gene data show CDR1 as SGDLS and CDR2 as YYNGEE. CDR3 DNA sequence: TGTGCCAGCAGTTACAGGGAGCCGGATGGCTACACCTTC. Translation gives CASSYREPDGYTF.

The J gene is TRBJ2-7, the V gene TRBV27; TRBD1 aligns across 10 bases. CDR1 is MNHEY, CDR2 SMNVEV, per germline (reference sequence). The CDR3 totals 15 residues. After removal of 2 bases from V and 4 bases from J, the junction contained 5 bases not matched to a gene. Here the CDR3 reads CASSLMGQGSYEQYF. CDR3 coding DNA: TGTGCCAGCAGTTTAATGGGACAGGGGTCATACGAGCAGTACTTC.

The chain joins TRBV2 to TRBJ2-5; D may be TRBD1 (8 bases). CDR1 and CDR2 from the germline V gene are SNHLY and FYNNEI. CDR3 size: 19 residues. The V gene lost 4 bases and the J gene lost 3 bases, with 27 bases spanning the gap. CDR3 region: CASSVRLWERTGREETQYF. The CDR3 coding sequence is TGTGCCAGCAGTGTCAGGTTGTGGGAGAGGACAGGGAGGGAAGAGACCCAGTACTTC.

The chain uses TRBV7-6 and TRBJ2-1, with TRBD2 matching over 16 bases. Germline CDR1 and CDR2: SGHVS and FNYEAQ. The CDR3 consists of 19 residues. With 6 bases clipped from V and 3 bases from J, the junction kept 11 bases outside the gene matches. CDR3 sequence (DNA): TGTGCCAGCAGTCCTCCACCGGGACTAGCGGGGGGGAACTACAATGAGCAGTTCTTC. Its protein product is CASSPPPGLAGGNYNEQFF.

The chain has TRBV4-1 and TRBJ1-5, with D unclear. The CDR3 contains 14 residues. Germline assignment: CDR1 MGHRA and CDR2 YSYEKL. The germline V and J ends were trimmed by 4 bases and 9 bases, with 16 bases remaining between them. The CDR3: CASSPSVGKTPQHF. CDR3 bases: TGCGCCAGCAGCCCCTCCGTCGGGAAAACGCCCCAGCATTTT.

The table lists this clone with a count of one. The chain joins TRBV27 to TRBJ2-3; weak D call: TRBD1 (5 bases). CDR1 and CDR2 (germline): MNHEY, SMNVEV (reference sequence). The CDR3 contains 14 residues. The germline V and J ends were trimmed by 3 bases and 2 bases, with 9 bases remaining between them. The CDR3, as DNA: TGTGCCAGCAGTTTCAGGGCCTTCACAGATACGCAGTATTTT. It translates to CASSFRAFTDTQYF.

The count of this clone is one. The rearrangement links TRBV7-6 to TRBJ1-3, with D tentatively TRBD1 (5 bases). Trimming stripped 1 base from V and 0 bases from J, with 13 bases between. The CDR3 consists of 17 residues. The V gene's germline CDR1 is SGHVS and CDR2 FNYEAQ. The CDR3 spells CASSLVGGEISGNTIYF. CDR3 bases: TGTGCCAGCAGCTTAGTCGGAGGGGAGATCTCTGGAAACACCATATATTTT.

The V and J genes are TRBV6-1 and TRBJ2-7; 11 nucleotides agree with TRBD1. Trimming cost V 11 bases and J 5 bases; bases outside gene matches: 14. The germline gives CDR1 MNHNS, CDR2 SASEGT. The CDR3 has 15 amino acids. The CDR3 protein is CASSRPGQGADEQYF. In DNA, the CDR3 is TGTGCCTCATCCCGCCCAGGACAGGGGGCAGACGAGCAGTACTTC.

V is TRBV29-1 and J is TRBJ1-1; TRBD1 aligns across 7 bases. Germline CDR1 SQVTM, CDR2 ANQGSEA. CDR3 length: 14 amino acids. The ends lost 4 bases at V and 5 bases at J; junction bases unmatched: 10. The CDR3 DNA is TGCAGCGTTGCACCGGGACAGTCTTCAACTGAAGCTTTCTTT. Translated, it gives CSVAPGQSSTEAFF.

The rearrangement uses TRBV11-2 and TRBJ2-1; TRBD1 aligns across 9 bases. The junction had 8 bases not matched to a gene; V was cut back by 5 bases and J by 6 bases. Germline-derived CDR1 and CDR2 are SGHAT and FQNNGV. The CDR3 is 15 amino acids. The CDR3: CASSGRDRVFNEQFF. The CDR3 bases are TGTGCCAGCAGCGGCCGGGACAGGGTATTCAATGAGCAGTTCTTC. The full variable domain, completed using reference TRBV11-2 and TRBJ2-1, is EAGVAQSPRYKIIEKRQSVAFWCNPISGHATLYWYQQILGQGPKLLIQFQNNGVVDDSQLPKDRFSAERLKGVDSTLKIQPAKLEDSAVYLCASSGRDRVFNEQFFGPGTRLTVL.

By sample share, this clone is medium-sized. The gene calls are TRBV6-8 and TRBJ2-7, with TRBD1 identical over 7 bases. Per germline, CDR1 MNHGY and CDR2 SAAAGT. V shed 9 bases and J 3 bases; nucleotides not matched to a gene: 17. This CDR3 spans 16 amino acids. The DNA for the CDR3 is TGTGCCAGAATACCGACAGGGCGAAACTACTACTACGAGCAGTACTTC. The encoded protein is CARIPTGRNYYYEQYF.